The clone carrying this T cell receptor beta chain was detected only a few times. Its specificity is not known. The CDR3 is made up of 14 amino acids. V lost 2 bases to trimming and J lost 2 bases, with 10 bases between them. Germline V gene sequence: CDR1 SGHRS, CDR2 YFSETQ. Scientists made TCR beta libraries using quantitative 5'-RACE with molecular barcodes. One entry per CDR3 protein, called by TCRdb with MiXCR from the 5' RACE reads. The table lists 340,000 or so distinct CDR3 sequences, about 14% of them singletons. This record comes from a study of CD8 T cells in ankylosing spondylitis. Study-level findings and limits: Researchers report that disease-linked clones proved CD8+ and relatively rare in peripheral blood. Earlier literature documents some of the motif variants in reactive arthritis synovial fluid and blood. Blood from ankylosing spondylitis patients appeared to carry a characteristic roughly 8-variant TCR beta motif.

This receptor was obtained from a male donor with ankylosing spondylitis or in good health (not recorded which). The chain is built from TRBV5-1 and TRBJ2-5; TRBD1 is a possible D gene (5 bases). What was sequenced was blood, either unsorted or a sorted T cell fraction (not recorded which). The DNA for the CDR3 is TGCGCCAGCAGCTTCCCCCAGGGACAAGAGACCCAGTACTTC. Residues: CASSFPQGQETQYF.